Described below is a single T cell receptor beta chain sequence and its context. Its antigen is still unknown. The PCR made use of 60 Vbeta and 13 Jbeta primers. The method was immunoSEQ multiplex PCR; TCRdb's version includes in-frame clones alone and lacks a portion of them. Of approximately 90,000 clones in the sample, 76% were seen once. The sample is drawn from a study of cytomegalovirus exposure and HLA in healthy donors. Study-wide context: Within the Caucasian-associated ancestry cluster were around 81% of the roughly 400 genotyped donors.

The CDR3 totals 16 residues. Germline CDR1 reads MRHNA; CDR2 reads SNTAGT. V lost 7 bases and J lost 4; bases outside the gene matches: 10. Study-level results: Three chains tied to CMV proved CMV antigen-specific in vitro.

The sequence derives from a male donor in good health and CMV-seronegative. The V gene is TRBV6-4, the J gene TRBJ2-3, with 11 bases aligning to TRBD2. The material sequenced was PBMCs. For the CDR3, the DNA is TGTGCCAGCACCCCCGGGAGTAGCGGGGGGGCAGATACGCAGTATTTT. It encodes CASTPGSSGGADTQYF.